The 22 T cell receptor beta chains listed next were all sequenced from one sample in a study of blood T cell repertoires in COVID-19. Produced via immunoSEQ multiplex PCR; TCRdb's table is partial and in-frame only. The table records around 25,000 clones, roughly nine tenths of them present only once. Sequenced: peripheral blood. The receptors were sampled from a man in his 70s with acute or convalescent COVID-19.

The sample holds one count of this clone. V gene TRBV6-6 combines with J gene TRBJ2-2, with 12 bases identical to TRBD2. The CDR3 length is 17 residues. From germline, CDR1 is MNHNY and CDR2 SVGAGI (reference sequence). Unmatched junction bases numbered 11, after V lost 5 bases and J lost 7 bases. The CDR3 coding sequence is TGTGCCAGCAGTCCCTCCCTAGCGGGAGGGCTCATCGGGGAGCTGTTTTTT. Translation gives CASSPSLAGGLIGELFF.

This clone was picked up one time. The chain has TRBV20-1 and TRBJ1-2; maybe TRBD1 (5 bases). CDR1 DFQATT and CDR2 SNEGSKA come from the germline V gene (reference sequence). The CDR3 spans 11 residues. The V end lost 6 bases, the J end lost 4 bases, and 9 bases lay between the germline ends. As DNA, the CDR3 is TGCAGTGCCCAGGGACTCTATGGCTACACCTTC. It translates to CSAQGLYGYTF.

This chain connects TRBV11-3 to TRBJ1-1; D ambiguous. This CDR3 region has 13 residues. The germline V gene has CDR1 SGHNT and CDR2 YENEEA. V lost 5 bases and J lost 1, with 8 bases in between. The CDR3 DNA is TGTGCCAGCAGCCCTCGACAGAACACTGAAGCTTTCTTT. This sequence encodes CASSPRQNTEAFF. Combining the CDR3 with reference TRBV11-3 and TRBJ1-1 gives the whole variable domain EAGVVQSPRYKIIEKKQPVAFWCNPISGHNTLYWYLQNLGQGPELLIRYENEEAVDDSQLPKDRFSAERLKGVDSTLKIQPAELGDSAVYLCASSPRQNTEAFFGQGTRLTVV.

The chain links TRBV7-9 to TRBJ1-1, with 7 bases aligning to TRBD1. CDR1 SEHNR and CDR2 FQNEAQ come from the germline V gene (reference sequence). This CDR3 is 18 amino acids long. V lost 1 base and J lost 2; bases outside the gene matches: 13. The DNA for the CDR3 is TGTGCCAGCAGCTTAGGTGGCCGGGACAGACCTTCTAACACTGAAGCTTTCTTT. It codes for CASSLGGRDRPSNTEAFF.

The chain has TRBV3-1 (or the pseudogene TRBV3-2) and TRBJ1-1; TRBD1 is a possible D gene (5 bases). V was trimmed by 0 bases and J by 9 bases, leaving 8 bases between them. The CDR3 covers 12 residues. Germline values: CDR1 LGHDT, CDR2 YNNKEL (reference sequence). The CDR3 loop reads CASSQDDRKAFF. The CDR3 bases are TGTGCCAGCAGCCAAGACGACAGAAAAGCTTTCTTT.

CDR3 nucleotide sequence: TGTGCCAGCAACGGACTAGCGGAGAACAATGAGCAGTTCTTC. This sequence encodes CASNGLAENNEQFF. The gene calls are TRBV3-1 (or the pseudogene TRBV3-2) and TRBJ2-1; 10 nucleotides align to TRBD2. Germline CDR1 is LGHDT and CDR2 is YNNKEL (reference sequence). The V segment lost 7 bases and the J segment 5 bases; nucleotides outside the gene matches: 5. The CDR3 extends over 14 amino acids.

This clone is a singleton in its sample. The chain joins TRBV7-2 to TRBJ1-2, with 9 nucleotides matching TRBD1. The CDR3 covers 15 residues. Germline CDR1 SGHTA, CDR2 FQGNSA. V lost 5 bases to trimming and J lost 5 bases; unmatched junction nucleotides: 9. CDR3 in amino acids: CASSERDRVLYGYTF. CDR3 coding DNA: TGTGCCAGCAGCGAGCGGGACAGGGTATTGTATGGCTACACCTTC.

This chain links TRBV5-1 with TRBJ2-7; TRBD1 agrees at 7 bases. After removal of 0 bases from V and 4 bases from J, the junction contained 7 bases not matched to a gene. This CDR3 has 15 amino acids. The germline V gene has CDR1 SGHRS and CDR2 YFSETQ. CDR3 region: CASSLAWTGVYEQYF. CDR3 coding DNA: TGCGCCAGCAGCTTGGCCTGGACAGGAGTTTACGAGCAGTACTTC.

The chain employs TRBV24-1 and TRBJ1-1, with D unresolved. Germline V CDR1 and CDR2: KGHDR, SFDVKD. The CDR3 is made up of 13 amino acids. The V and J ends lost 2 bases and 1 base respectively, with 4 bases between them. This chain's CDR3 is CATSDYSNTEAFF. The CDR3 nucleotides read TGTGCCACCAGTGATTACTCGAACACTGAAGCTTTCTTT.

This clone is a singleton in its sample. The chain employs TRBV10-3 and TRBJ2-2, with 16 bases fitting TRBD2. The CDR3 runs 18 residues. V was clipped by 10 bases and J by 2 bases; unmatched bases: 10. Germline lookup yields CDR1 ENHRY and CDR2 SYGVKD. CDR3 sequence: CATLPGLAGGRNTGELFF. The CDR3 nucleotides read TGTGCCACCCTCCCGGGACTAGCGGGGGGGAGAAACACCGGGGAGCTGTTTTTT.

This clone was found once. V gene TRBV5-1 combines with J gene TRBJ2-1, with 13 bases lining up with TRBD2. The V gene end was trimmed by 6 bases and the J gene end by 9 bases; junction bases not matched to a gene: 3. CDR3 length equals 13 residues. The germline CDR1 and CDR2 sequences are SGHRS and YFSETQ. CDR3 amino acids: CASKTSGGLEQFF. The CDR3 coding sequence is TGCGCCAGCAAGACTAGCGGGGGGCTTGAGCAGTTCTTC.

The chain combines TRBV7-6 with TRBJ2-3; the D is unclear. CDR1 SGHVS and CDR2 FNYEAQ come from the germline V gene. V was pared by 1 base and J by 2 bases, with 13 bases between. The CDR3 runs to 16 residues. CDR3 sequence: CASSLGSSPLTDTQYF. CDR3 DNA: TGTGCCAGCAGCTTAGGCAGTAGCCCCCTCACAGATACGCAGTATTTT.

V and J are TRBV19 and TRBJ2-1, with 11 positions matching TRBD2. Per germline, CDR1 LNHDA and CDR2 SQIVND (reference sequence). After removal of 5 bases from V and 4 bases from J, the junction contained 7 bases not matched to a gene. This CDR3 spans 16 amino acids. The CDR3 is CASSSNLAGGYNEQFF. The CDR3 coding sequence is TGTGCCAGTAGTTCCAACCTAGCGGGGGGTTACAATGAGCAGTTCTTC.

The CDR3, as DNA: TGTGCCAGCAGCGCCGGGACAGGGCCCTTCACAGATACGCAGTATTTT. Encoded protein: CASSAGTGPFTDTQYF. V usage is TRBV7-3 and J usage is TRBJ2-3; 9 positions match TRBD1. After removal of 5 bases from V and 2 bases from J, the junction contained 8 bases not matched to a gene. CDR3 size: 16 residues. CDR1 and CDR2 from the germline V gene are SGHTA and FQGTGA.

The CDR3 sequence is CASRNAGGYGYTF. Written as DNA, the CDR3 is TGTGCCAGCAGAAACGCCGGGGGATATGGCTACACCTTC. The V gene is TRBV9, the J gene TRBJ1-2; the D gene is possibly TRBD1 (5 bases). Germline CDR1 reads SGDLS; CDR2 reads YYNGEE. CDR3 length: 13 residues. Trimming pared 5 bases from V and 5 bases from J, leaving 13 bases between. The full variable domain, rest sourced from reference TRBV9 and TRBJ1-2, is DSGVTQTPKHLITATGQRVTLRCSPRSGDLSVYWYQQSLDQGLQFLIQYYNGEERAKGNILERFSAQQFPDLHSELNLSSLELGDSALYFCASRNAGGYGYTFGSGTRLTVV.

The rearrangement joins TRBV7-2 to TRBJ1-2; D possibly corresponds to TRBD1 (5 bases). The CDR3 consists of 14 residues. The germline V gene encodes CDR1 SGHTA and CDR2 FQGNSA. V was shortened by 1 base and J by 8 bases, with 14 bases between the two germline ends. The CDR3 DNA follows: TGTGCCAGCAGCTTAGATCGGCAGGGTTCCGGCTACACCTTC. It specifies CASSLDRQGSGYTF. Drawing the rest from reference TRBV7-2 and TRBJ1-2, the complete variable domain is GAGVSQSPSNKVTEKGKDVELRCDPISGHTALYWYRQSLGQGLEFLIYFQGNSAPDKSGLPSDRFSAERTGGSVSTLTIQRTQQEDSAVYLCASSLDRQGSGYTFGSGTRLTVV.

The chain joins TRBV9 to TRBJ2-3, with 9 bases matching TRBD1. The CDR3 totals 16 residues. Looked up from germline, CDR1 is SGDLS and CDR2 is YYNGEE. Trimming removed 4 bases from V and 0 bases from J; junction bases left unmatched: 6. CDR3 residues: CASSFRQGGSTDTQYF. In DNA form, the CDR3 reads TGTGCCAGCAGCTTCCGACAGGGGGGTAGCACAGATACGCAGTATTTT.

V gene TRBV7-3 combines with J gene TRBJ2-3; 7 nucleotides agree with TRBD2. V trimming: 4 bases; J trimming: 3 bases; junction bases outside the gene matches: 1. Germline values: CDR1 SGHTA, CDR2 FQGTGA. The CDR3 sequence is 13 residues long. CDR3 bases: TGTGCCAGCAGCTCCGGGGGGACAGATACGCAGTATTTT. Translated: CASSSGGTDTQYF.

The rearrangement links TRBV6-5 to TRBJ1-5; TRBD1 matches at 9 bases. Germline assignment: CDR1 MNHEY and CDR2 SVGAGI. The V and J ends lost 4 bases and 4 bases, in that order; junction bases with no gene match: 5. This CDR3 contains 15 residues. CDR3 DNA: TGTGCCAGCAGTTGGGACAGGGCCGGGAATCAGCCCCAGCATTTT. It yields the protein CASSWDRAGNQPQHF.

The chain combines TRBV28 with TRBJ1-4; D call uncertain. This CDR3 is 13 amino acids long. From germline, CDR1 is MDHEN and CDR2 SYDVKM. V shed 8 bases and J shed 1 base, with 8 bases lying between them. The chain's CDR3 is CASRVLTNEKLFF. The CDR3 DNA reads as TGTGCCAGCCGGGTTTTAACTAATGAAAAACTGTTTTTT.

The chain employs TRBV27 and TRBJ1-2; no reliable D call. The CDR3 totals 13 residues. With 4 bases removed from V and 9 bases from J, the gap between germline ends came to 15 bases. Germline V CDR1 and CDR2: MNHEY, SMNVEV (reference sequence). CDR3 in amino acids: CASSSPWAARYTF. DNA of the CDR3: TGTGCCAGCAGTTCCCCTTGGGCCGCTCGCTACACCTTC.

The chain uses TRBV18 and TRBJ2-1; D is unresolved. The V gene lost 2 bases and the J gene lost 6 bases, with 8 bases spanning the gap. The CDR3 is made up of 13 amino acids. Per germline, CDR1 KGHSH and CDR2 LQKENI. The CDR3 nucleotides read TGTGCCAGCTCACCAGGTCGGTTCAATGAGCAGTTCTTC. Translating it yields CASSPGRFNEQFF.